Following are 21 T cell receptor beta chains from one sample sequenced in a study of blood T cell repertoires in COVID-19. The repertoire was sequenced with immunoSEQ multiplex PCR; TCRdb's copy has only in-frame clones and lacks some. The data contain about 320,000 clones, 85% of them singletons. The sequenced sample was peripheral blood. The receptors shown here come from a human donor in a cohort sampled during active COVID-19.

This chain uses TRBV11-3 with TRBJ2-2; a possible D gene is TRBD2 (5 bases). V lost 0 bases to trimming and J lost 6 bases, with 8 bases between them. Germline CDR1 SGHNT, CDR2 YENEEA. This CDR3 has 14 residues. The CDR3 is CASSLDPRAGELFF. CDR3 nucleotides: TGTGCCAGCAGCTTAGATCCGAGGGCCGGGGAGCTGTTTTTT.

The J gene is TRBJ1-4, the V gene TRBV5-6; D may be TRBD1 (5 bases). Germline V gene lookup returns CDR1 SGHDT and CDR2 YYEEEE. CDR3 length: 15 amino acids. Trimming stripped 4 bases from V and 5 bases from J, with 15 bases between. CDR3 region: CASSPALRTNEKLFF. The CDR3 nucleotides read TGTGCCAGCAGCCCGGCGTTACGGACAAATGAAAAACTGTTTTTT.

The CDR3 DNA reads TGTGCCAGCAGCGTAGTCGGAGGGGCAGGTGGCTACACCTTC. The encoded protein is CASSVVGGAGGYTF. This sequence joins TRBV9 and TRBJ1-2; D might be TRBD1 (5 bases). Germline V gene sequence: CDR1 SGDLS, CDR2 YYNGEE. V dropped 0 bases and J dropped 7 bases, with 13 bases sitting between them. The CDR3 has 14 amino acids.

The chain links TRBV6-5 to TRBJ1-4, with D possibly being TRBD1 (5 bases). Per the germline V gene, CDR1 is MNHEY and CDR2 is SVGAGI. Trimming removed 6 bases at V and 9 bases at J, with 20 bases between. The CDR3 totals 15 residues. In DNA, the CDR3 is TGTGCCAGCAGCCCAGGGCGTGGGGAAGGGAAAAAACTGTTTTTT. Protein product: CASSPGRGEGKKLFF.

This chain links TRBV5-4 with TRBJ1-1; D not certain. The CDR3 contains 18 residues. Trimming shortened V by 2 bases and J by 0 bases, and 20 bases separated the two germline ends. CDR1 is SGHNT and CDR2 is YYREEE in the germline V gene (reference sequence). The CDR3 DNA reads TGTGCCAGCAGCTTCGCAGGAATACTCACGACCTTGAACACTGAAGCTTTCTTT. Encoded protein: CASSFAGILTTLNTEAFF.

This sequence joins TRBV5-1 and TRBJ2-5; the D gene is possibly TRBD1 (5 bases). The germline CDR1 and CDR2 sequences are SGHRS and YFSETQ. The length of the CDR3 is 13 residues. V was shortened by 5 bases and J by 1 base, with 9 bases between the two germline ends. CDR3 DNA sequence: TGCGCCAGCAGGCCAGGGTCCCAAGAGACCCAGTACTTC. Amino acids: CASRPGSQETQYF.

This clone was counted between two and nine times. The rearrangement links TRBV5-1 to TRBJ1-5, with no clear D. V shed 0 bases and J shed 4 bases, with 8 bases lying between them. This CDR3 spans 14 amino acids. CDR1 and CDR2 (germline): SGHRS, YFSETQ. The CDR3 nucleotides read TGCGCCAGCAGCTTGGATCAAGCTAATCAGCCCCAGCATTTT. It yields the protein CASSLDQANQPQHF.

The chain joins TRBV10-2 to TRBJ1-2, with 7 bases identical to TRBD1. This CDR3 region has 14 residues. CDR1 is WSHSY, CDR2 SAAADI, per germline. With 0 bases clipped from V and 6 bases from J, the junction kept 4 bases outside the gene matches. The CDR3 sequence: CASSESVGGNGYTF. The CDR3 DNA sequence: TGCGCCAGCAGTGAGTCGGTAGGGGGCAATGGCTACACCTTC.

The chain has TRBV5-6 and TRBJ1-2, with unresolved D. Germline V gives CDR1 SGHDT, CDR2 YYEEEE. The CDR3 contains 14 residues. V shed 3 bases and J shed 2 bases, with 11 bases lying between them. The CDR3 bases are TGTGCCAGCAGCTCGCTGGAGGCAAACTATGGCTACACCTTC. It is translated as CASSSLEANYGYTF.

This chain links TRBV27 with TRBJ2-2; TRBD2 matches at 10 bases. There are 16 residues in the CDR3. Germline-derived CDR1 and CDR2 are MNHEY and SMNVEV (reference sequence). The trim removed 3 bases at V and 4 bases at J, leaving 5 bases unmatched. Here the CDR3 reads CASSFGSGGATGELFF. The DNA of the CDR3 is TGTGCCAGCAGTTTCGGGAGCGGGGGGGCCACCGGGGAGCTGTTTTTT.

The sample holds a few counts of this clone. The V gene is TRBV10-1, the J gene TRBJ2-7, with 7 nucleotides matching TRBD1. CDR1 and CDR2 from the germline V gene are WNHNN and SYGVQD (reference sequence). The length of the CDR3 is 12 residues. With 6 bases clipped from V and 2 bases from J, the junction kept 1 base outside the gene matches. CDR3 region: CASSDRAYEQYF. The CDR3 nucleotides read TGCGCCAGCAGCGACAGGGCCTACGAGCAGTACTTC.

The rearrangement uses TRBV3-1 (or the pseudogene TRBV3-2) and TRBJ1-4, with a tentative D call TRBD1 (6 bases). The germline gives CDR1 LGHDT, CDR2 YNNKEL (reference sequence). V lost 6 bases to trimming and J lost 7 bases, with 15 bases between them. This CDR3 comprises 14 residues. The CDR3 bases are TGTGCCAGCAGACCCGACAGGCTAGTTGAAAAACTGTTTTTT. It yields the protein CASRPDRLVEKLFF.

The table lists this clone with a few counts. The chain joins TRBV11-2 to TRBJ1-2; a weak D match, TRBD1 (5 bases). The ends were cut back, 0 bases at V and 7 bases at J, with 9 bases in the middle. The germline V gene encodes CDR1 SGHAT and CDR2 FQNNGV. There are 13 residues in the CDR3. The CDR3 is CASSLEQGRGYTF. The CDR3, as DNA: TGTGCCAGCAGCTTAGAGCAGGGTCGTGGCTACACCTTC.

The rearrangement joins TRBV6-5 to TRBJ2-2; D unresolved. The CDR3 consists of 14 residues. V shed 6 bases and J shed 4 bases, with 12 bases lying between them. The germline CDR1 and CDR2 sequences are MNHEY and SVGAGI. CDR3 DNA sequence: TGTGCCAGCAGAAGCGCCCCGGGCACCGGGGAGCTGTTTTTT. Its protein product is CASRSAPGTGELFF.

In this sample, this clone turned up once. This chain uses TRBV20-1 with TRBJ2-7; 10 bases map to TRBD1. The CDR3 consists of 17 residues. The V segment lost 3 bases and the J segment 1 base; nucleotides outside the gene matches: 12. CDR1 and CDR2 from the germline V gene are DFQATT and SNEGSKA (reference sequence). The CDR3 coding sequence is TGCAGTGCTAGTCCACACTCCGGGACAGGGGAGTCCTACGAGCAGTACTTC. It codes for CSASPHSGTGESYEQYF.

This chain's CDR3 is CASSDDSRGYGYTF. The CDR3 nucleotides read TGCGCCAGCAGTGACGACTCTAGGGGCTATGGCTACACCTTC. This chain connects TRBV10-2 to TRBJ1-2; tentatively, D is TRBD1 (5 bases). The CDR3 runs 14 residues. Germline CDR1 reads WSHSY; CDR2 reads SAAADI. V was cut by 3 bases and J by 4 bases, with 12 bases left in between.

The genes are TRBV19 and TRBJ2-4, with 9 bases that match TRBD1. The CDR3 extends over 16 amino acids. Germline loops: CDR1 LNHDA, CDR2 SQIVND (reference sequence). J was trimmed by 1 base and V by 4 bases; bases with no gene match: 5. CDR3 nucleotide sequence: TGTGCCAGTAGTAGGGACAGGGATCGGGCCAAAAACATTCAGTACTTC. Translation: CASSRDRDRAKNIQYF.

The V and J genes are TRBV6-5 and TRBJ1-1; D is perhaps TRBD1 (5 bases). This CDR3 has 12 residues. Germline CDR1 MNHEY, CDR2 SVGAGI. The V gene lost 8 bases and the J gene lost 0 bases, with 7 bases spanning the gap. The CDR3 reads CASARVNTEAFF. The DNA of the CDR3 is TGTGCCAGCGCCAGGGTGAACACTGAAGCTTTCTTT.

V and J are TRBV24-1 and TRBJ2-2, with 7 bases matching TRBD1. Germline V gene lookup returns CDR1 KGHDR and CDR2 SFDVKD. This CDR3 has 13 residues. After removal of 8 bases from V and 4 bases from J, the junction contained 3 bases not matched to a gene. CDR3 residues: CATKGQSTGELFF. The DNA for the CDR3 is TGTGCCACCAAGGGACAGAGCACCGGGGAGCTGTTTTTT.

J is TRBJ2-4 and V is TRBV2, with D perhaps matching TRBD1 (6 bases). The CDR3 is 17 amino acids. CDR1 SNHLY and CDR2 FYNNEI come from the germline V gene. V was trimmed by 6 bases and J by 8 bases, leaving 26 bases between them. The CDR3 here is CASRAFSGTSKGDIQYF. In nucleotides, the CDR3 is TGTGCCAGCAGAGCCTTCTCCGGGACCAGTAAGGGGGACATTCAGTACTTC.

This sequence joins TRBV4-1 and TRBJ1-2; the D gene is possibly TRBD1 (5 bases). The germline gives CDR1 MGHRA, CDR2 YSYEKL. The CDR3 runs to 14 residues. The germline V and J ends were trimmed by 1 base and 2 bases, with 8 bases remaining between them. The CDR3 region is CASSQGNRNYGYTF. The CDR3 DNA sequence: TGCGCCAGCAGCCAAGGGAACAGGAACTATGGCTACACCTTC.